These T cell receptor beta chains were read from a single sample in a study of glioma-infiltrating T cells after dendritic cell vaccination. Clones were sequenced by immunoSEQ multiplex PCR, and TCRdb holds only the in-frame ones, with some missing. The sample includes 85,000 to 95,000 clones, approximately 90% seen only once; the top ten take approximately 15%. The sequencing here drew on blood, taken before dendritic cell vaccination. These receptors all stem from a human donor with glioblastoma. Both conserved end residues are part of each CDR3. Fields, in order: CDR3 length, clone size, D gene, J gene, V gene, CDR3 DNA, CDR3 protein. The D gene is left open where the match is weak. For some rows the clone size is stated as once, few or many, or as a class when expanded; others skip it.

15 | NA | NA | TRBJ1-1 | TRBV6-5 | TGTGCCAGCAGTTACTATCAGGGGCGAGTGACTGAAGCTTTCTTT | CASSYYQGRVTEAFF
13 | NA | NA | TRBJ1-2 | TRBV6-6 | TGTGCCAGCAGAATCGACAGAGACTATGGCTACACCTTC | CASRIDRDYGYTF
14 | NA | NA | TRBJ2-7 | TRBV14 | TGTGCCAGCAGCCAAGATGTCGGGTTCTACGAGCAGTACTTC | CASSQDVGFYEQYF
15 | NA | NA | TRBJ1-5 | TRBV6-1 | TGTGCCAGCAGTGAAGGTTCGGCAGGGGCTCAGCCCCAGCATTTT | CASSEGSAGAQPQHF
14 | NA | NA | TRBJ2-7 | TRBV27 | TGTGCCAGCAGTTTTGGGGGGGCAGGCAACGAGCAGTACTTC | CASSFGGAGNEQYF
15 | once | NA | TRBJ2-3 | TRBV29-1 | TGCAGCGTTGAAAGGTTGGAGGGCGTGACAGATACGCAGTATTTT | CSVERLEGVTDTQYF
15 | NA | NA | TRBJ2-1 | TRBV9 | TGTGCCAGCAGCAAGAAGACTTCTTCCCACTATGAGCAGTTCTTC | CASSKKTSSHYEQFF
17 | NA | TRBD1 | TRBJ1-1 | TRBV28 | TGTGCCAGCAGTTTACGACTAGGCGACAGGGATCTTTTGTATGCTTTCTTT | CASSLRLGDRDLLYAFF
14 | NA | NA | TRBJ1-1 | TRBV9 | TGTGCCAGCAGCGGATCTGCGGAGGGAAGGGAAGCTTTCTTT | CASSGSAEGREAFF
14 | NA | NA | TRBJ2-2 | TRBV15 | TGTGCCACCAGCAGGGCAGGGCGGACCGGGGAGCTGTTTTTT | CATSRAGRTGELFF
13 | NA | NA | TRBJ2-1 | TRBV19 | TGTGCCAGTAGTATAGAGGGAGCTGTTGAGCAGTTCTTC | CASSIEGAVEQFF
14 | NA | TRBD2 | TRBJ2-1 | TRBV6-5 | TGTGCCAGCCAAAGGACTAGCTCCTACAATGAGCAGTTCTTC | CASQRTSSYNEQFF
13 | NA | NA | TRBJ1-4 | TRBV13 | TGTGCCAGCAGCTTCAGGGATGAGGAAAAACTGTTTTTT | CASSFRDEEKLFF
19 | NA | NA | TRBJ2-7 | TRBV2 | TGTGCCAGCAGTGAAGGCTTAATAACAGGAACATTGAGCTCCTACGAGCAGTACTTC | CASSEGLITGTLSSYEQYF
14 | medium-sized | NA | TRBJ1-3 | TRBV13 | TGTGCCAGCAGCTTGGGCAGAGCTGGAAACACCATATATTTT | CASSLGRAGNTIYF
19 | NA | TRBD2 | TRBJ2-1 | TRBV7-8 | TGTGCCAGCAGCTTTGAGCGACTAGCGGGAGGGCCGGGATACAATGAGCAGTTCTTC | CASSFERLAGGPGYNEQFF
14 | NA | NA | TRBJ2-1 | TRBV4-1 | TGCGCCAGCAGCCAAGAGGGGCCCCACAATGAGCAGTTCTTC | CASSQEGPHNEQFF
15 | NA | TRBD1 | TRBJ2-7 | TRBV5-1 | TGCGCCAGCAGCGCGCCGGGACAGAACTCCTACGAGCAGTGCTTC | CASSAPGQNSYEQCF
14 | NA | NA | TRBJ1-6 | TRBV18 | TGTGCCAGCTCACGGGACACCGATAATTCACCCCTCCACTTT | CASSRDTDNSPLHF
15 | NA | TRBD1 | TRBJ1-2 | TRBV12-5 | TGTGCTAGTGGTTTGACCGACAGGGAGGCCTATGGCTACACCTTC | CASGLTDREAYGYTF
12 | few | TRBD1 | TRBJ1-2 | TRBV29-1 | TGCAGCGTTGAGGAGGGGGCGGGTGGCTACACCTTC | CSVEEGAGGYTF
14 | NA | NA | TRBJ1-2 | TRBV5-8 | TGTGCCAGCAGCTTGAATAACAAAAACTATGGCTACACCTTC | CASSLNNKNYGYTF
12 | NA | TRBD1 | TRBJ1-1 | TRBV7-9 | TGTGCCAGTCGGCAGGGGGTGACTGAAGCTTTCTTT | CASRQGVTEAFF
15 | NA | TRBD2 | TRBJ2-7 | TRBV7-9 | TGTGCCAGCAGCATCACTAGCGGGGGGGCCTACGAGCAGTACTTC | CASSITSGGAYEQYF
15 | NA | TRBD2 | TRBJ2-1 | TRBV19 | TGTGCCAGTACCCTGAGCGGGAGTTCCTACAATGAGCAGTTCTTC | CASTLSGSSYNEQFF
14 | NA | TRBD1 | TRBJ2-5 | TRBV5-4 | TGTGCCAGCAGCTGGGGACAGGGGGAAGAGACCCAGTACTTC | CASSWGQGEETQYF
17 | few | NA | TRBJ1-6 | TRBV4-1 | TGCGCCAGCAGCCAAGATCAGGGGAGCTCCTATAATTCACCCCTCCACTTT | CASSQDQGSSYNSPLHF
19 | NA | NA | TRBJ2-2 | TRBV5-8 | TGTGCCAGCAGCTTCCTCATAGGCGCGGGGCCGCGTCGCGCGCGGGAGCTGTTTTTT | CASSFLIGAGPRRARELFF